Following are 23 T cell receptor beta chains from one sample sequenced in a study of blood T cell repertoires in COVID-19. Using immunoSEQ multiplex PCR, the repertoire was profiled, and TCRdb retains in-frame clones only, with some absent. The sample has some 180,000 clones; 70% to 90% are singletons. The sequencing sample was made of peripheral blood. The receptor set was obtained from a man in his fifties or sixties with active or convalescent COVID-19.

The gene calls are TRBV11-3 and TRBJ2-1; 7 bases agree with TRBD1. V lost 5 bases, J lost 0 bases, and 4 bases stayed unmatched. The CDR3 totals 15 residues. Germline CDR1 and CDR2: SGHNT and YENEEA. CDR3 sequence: CASSQGDTSYNEQFF. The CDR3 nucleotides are TGTGCCAGCAGCCAGGGGGACACCTCCTACAATGAGCAGTTCTTC. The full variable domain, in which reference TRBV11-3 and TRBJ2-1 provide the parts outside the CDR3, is EAGVVQSPRYKIIEKKQPVAFWCNPISGHNTLYWYLQNLGQGPELLIRYENEEAVDDSQLPKDRFSAERLKGVDSTLKIQPAELGDSAVYLCASSQGDTSYNEQFFGPGTRLTVL.

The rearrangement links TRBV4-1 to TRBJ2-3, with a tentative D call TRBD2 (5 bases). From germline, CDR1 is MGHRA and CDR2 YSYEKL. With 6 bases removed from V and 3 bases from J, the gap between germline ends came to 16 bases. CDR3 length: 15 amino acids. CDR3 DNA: TGCGCCAGCAGACTTACTAGATTCGGGACAGATACGCAGTATTTT. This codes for CASRLTRFGTDTQYF.

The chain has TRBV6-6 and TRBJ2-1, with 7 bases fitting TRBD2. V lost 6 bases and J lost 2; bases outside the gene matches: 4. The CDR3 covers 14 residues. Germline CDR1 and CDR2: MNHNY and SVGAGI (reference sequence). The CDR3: CASRPGLAYNEQFF. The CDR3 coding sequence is TGTGCCAGCAGACCCGGACTAGCCTACAATGAGCAGTTCTTC.

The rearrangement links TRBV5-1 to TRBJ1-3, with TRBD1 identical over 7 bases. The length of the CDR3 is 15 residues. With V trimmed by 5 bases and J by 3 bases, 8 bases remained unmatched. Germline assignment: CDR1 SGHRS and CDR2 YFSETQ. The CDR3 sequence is CASSSQGLDGNTIYF. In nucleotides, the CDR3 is TGCGCCAGCAGTTCACAGGGGCTTGATGGAAACACCATATATTTT.

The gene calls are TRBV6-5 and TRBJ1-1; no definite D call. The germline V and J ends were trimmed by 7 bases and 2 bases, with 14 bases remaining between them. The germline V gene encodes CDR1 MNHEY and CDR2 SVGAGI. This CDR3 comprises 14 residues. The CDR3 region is CASTSPGSNTEAFF. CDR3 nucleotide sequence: TGTGCCAGCACCTCTCCGGGGTCCAACACTGAAGCTTTCTTT.

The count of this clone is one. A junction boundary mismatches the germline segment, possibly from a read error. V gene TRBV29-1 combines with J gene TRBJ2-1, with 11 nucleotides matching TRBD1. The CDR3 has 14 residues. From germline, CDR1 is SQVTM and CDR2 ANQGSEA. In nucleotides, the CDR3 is TGCAGCGTGCGTCCGGGACAGGGGGGATTTATGTTACTCTTC. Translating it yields CSVRPGQGGFMLLF.

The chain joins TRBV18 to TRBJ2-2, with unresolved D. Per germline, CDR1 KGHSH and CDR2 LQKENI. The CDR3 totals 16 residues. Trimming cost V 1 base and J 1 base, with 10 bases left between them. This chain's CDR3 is CASSPLGPLNTGELFF. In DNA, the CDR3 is TGTGCCAGCTCACCACTGGGCCCCTTGAACACCGGGGAGCTGTTTTTT.

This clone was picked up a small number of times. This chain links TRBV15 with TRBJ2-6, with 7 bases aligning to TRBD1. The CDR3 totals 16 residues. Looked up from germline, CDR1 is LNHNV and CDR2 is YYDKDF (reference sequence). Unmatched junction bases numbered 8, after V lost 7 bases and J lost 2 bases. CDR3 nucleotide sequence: TGTGCCACCAAACCGGGACAGACTACTGGGGCCAACGTCCTGACTTTC. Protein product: CATKPGQTTGANVLTF.

The CDR3 loop reads CASSLAIGINYGYTF. CDR3 nucleotides: TGTGCCAGCAGCTTGGCCATCGGGATTAACTATGGCTACACCTTC. The V gene is TRBV13, the J gene TRBJ1-2; the D is unclear. The CDR3 has 15 amino acids. V was trimmed by 3 bases and J by 1 base, leaving 12 bases between them. Germline loops: CDR1 PRHDT, CDR2 FYEKMQ (reference sequence).

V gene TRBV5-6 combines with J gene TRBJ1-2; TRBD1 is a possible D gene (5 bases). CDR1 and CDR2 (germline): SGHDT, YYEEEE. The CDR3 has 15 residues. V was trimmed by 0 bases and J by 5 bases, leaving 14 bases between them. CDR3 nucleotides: TGTGCCAGCAGCTTGGGGCTAAGCAGGGCATATGGCTACACCTTC. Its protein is CASSLGLSRAYGYTF.

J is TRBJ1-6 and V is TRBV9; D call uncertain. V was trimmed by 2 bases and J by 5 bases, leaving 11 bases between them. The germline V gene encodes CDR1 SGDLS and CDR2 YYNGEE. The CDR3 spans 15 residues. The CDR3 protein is CASSVGGNHNSPLHF. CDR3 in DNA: TGTGCCAGCAGCGTCGGAGGTAACCATAATTCACCCCTCCACTTT.

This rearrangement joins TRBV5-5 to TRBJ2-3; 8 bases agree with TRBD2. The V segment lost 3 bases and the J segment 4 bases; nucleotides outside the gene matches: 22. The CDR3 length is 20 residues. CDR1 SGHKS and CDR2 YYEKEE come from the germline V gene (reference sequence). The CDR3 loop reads CASSWAGGRRTGLGPDTQYF. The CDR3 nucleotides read TGTGCCAGCAGCTGGGCGGGGGGTAGGCGAACAGGGTTGGGGCCAGATACGCAGTATTTT.

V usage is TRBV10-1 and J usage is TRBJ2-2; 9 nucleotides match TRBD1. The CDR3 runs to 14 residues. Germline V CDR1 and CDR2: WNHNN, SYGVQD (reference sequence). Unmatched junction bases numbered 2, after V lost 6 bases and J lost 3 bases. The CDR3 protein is CASSRDRDTGELFF. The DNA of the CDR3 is TGCGCCAGCAGCCGGGACAGGGACACCGGGGAGCTGTTTTTT.

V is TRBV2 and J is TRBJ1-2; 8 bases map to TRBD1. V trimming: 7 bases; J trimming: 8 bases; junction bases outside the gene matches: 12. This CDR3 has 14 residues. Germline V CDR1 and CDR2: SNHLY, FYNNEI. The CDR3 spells CASTVQGASLGYTF. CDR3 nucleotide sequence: TGTGCCAGCACGGTTCAGGGGGCCTCGCTCGGCTACACCTTC.

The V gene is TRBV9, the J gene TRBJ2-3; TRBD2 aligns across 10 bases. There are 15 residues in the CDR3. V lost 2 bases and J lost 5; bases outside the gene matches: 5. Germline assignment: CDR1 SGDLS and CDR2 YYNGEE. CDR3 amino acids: CASSVSGGAGDTQYF. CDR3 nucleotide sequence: TGTGCCAGCAGCGTGAGCGGGGGGGCCGGAGATACGCAGTATTTT.

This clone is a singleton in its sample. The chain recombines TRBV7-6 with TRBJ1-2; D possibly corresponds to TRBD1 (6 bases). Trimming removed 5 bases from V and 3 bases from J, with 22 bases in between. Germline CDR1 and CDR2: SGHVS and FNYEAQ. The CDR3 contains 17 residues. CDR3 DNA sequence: TGTGCCAGCAGCGCACGCGTCTTCAGGGGCAAGGACTATGGCTACACCTTC. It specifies CASSARVFRGKDYGYTF.

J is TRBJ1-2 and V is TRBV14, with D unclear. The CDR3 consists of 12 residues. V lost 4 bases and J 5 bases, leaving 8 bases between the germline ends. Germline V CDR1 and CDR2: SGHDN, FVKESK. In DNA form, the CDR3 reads TGTGCCAGCAGCCGTTACGCGTATGGCTACACCTTC. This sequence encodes CASSRYAYGYTF.

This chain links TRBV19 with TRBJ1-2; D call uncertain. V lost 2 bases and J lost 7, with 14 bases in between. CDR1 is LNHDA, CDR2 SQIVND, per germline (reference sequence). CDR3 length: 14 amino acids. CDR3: CASSITEDPFGYTF. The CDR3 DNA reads TGTGCCAGTAGTATAACGGAGGACCCTTTTGGCTACACCTTC.

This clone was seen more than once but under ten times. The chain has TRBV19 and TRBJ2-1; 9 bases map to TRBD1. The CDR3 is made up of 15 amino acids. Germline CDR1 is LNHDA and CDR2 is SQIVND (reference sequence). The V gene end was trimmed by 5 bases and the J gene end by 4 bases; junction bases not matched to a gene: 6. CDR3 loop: CASSPGTGRYNEQFF. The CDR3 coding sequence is TGTGCCAGTAGTCCCGGGACAGGGAGATACAATGAGCAGTTCTTC.

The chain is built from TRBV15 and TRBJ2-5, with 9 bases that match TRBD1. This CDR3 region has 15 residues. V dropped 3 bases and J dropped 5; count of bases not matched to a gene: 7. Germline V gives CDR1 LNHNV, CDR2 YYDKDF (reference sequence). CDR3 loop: CATSRYTGGVETQYF. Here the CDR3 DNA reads TGTGCCACCAGCAGGTATACAGGGGGCGTGGAGACCCAGTACTTC. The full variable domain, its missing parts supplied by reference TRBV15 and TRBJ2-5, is DAMVIQNPRYQVTQFGKPVTLSCSQTLNHNVMYWYQQKSSQAPKLLFHYYDKDFNNEADTPDNFQSRRPNTSFCFLDIRSPGLGDTAMYLCATSRYTGGVETQYFGPGTRLLVL.

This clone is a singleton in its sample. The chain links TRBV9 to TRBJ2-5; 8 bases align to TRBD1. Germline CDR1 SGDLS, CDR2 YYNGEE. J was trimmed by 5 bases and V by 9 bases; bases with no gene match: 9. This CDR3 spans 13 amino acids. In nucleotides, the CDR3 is TGTGCCACCGATAACAGGGGGAGGGAGACCCAGTACTTC. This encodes CATDNRGRETQYF.

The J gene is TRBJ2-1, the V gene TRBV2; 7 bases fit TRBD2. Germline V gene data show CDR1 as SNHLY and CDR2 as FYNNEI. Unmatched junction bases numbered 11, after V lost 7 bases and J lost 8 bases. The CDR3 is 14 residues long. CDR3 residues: CASTPLTSADEQFF. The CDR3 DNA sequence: TGTGCCAGCACTCCACTTACTAGCGCTGATGAGCAGTTCTTC.

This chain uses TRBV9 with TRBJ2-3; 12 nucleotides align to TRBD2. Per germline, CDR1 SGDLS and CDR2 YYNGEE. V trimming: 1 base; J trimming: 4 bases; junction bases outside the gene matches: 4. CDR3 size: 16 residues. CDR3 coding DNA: TGTGCCAGCAGCGTACGTCTAGCGGGGGGGCCAGATACGCAGTATTTT. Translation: CASSVRLAGGPDTQYF. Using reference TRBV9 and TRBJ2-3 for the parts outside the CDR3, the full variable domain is DSGVTQTPKHLITATGQRVTLRCSPRSGDLSVYWYQQSLDQGLQFLIQYYNGEERAKGNILERFSAQQFPDLHSELNLSSLELGDSALYFCASSVRLAGGPDTQYFGPGTRLTVL.